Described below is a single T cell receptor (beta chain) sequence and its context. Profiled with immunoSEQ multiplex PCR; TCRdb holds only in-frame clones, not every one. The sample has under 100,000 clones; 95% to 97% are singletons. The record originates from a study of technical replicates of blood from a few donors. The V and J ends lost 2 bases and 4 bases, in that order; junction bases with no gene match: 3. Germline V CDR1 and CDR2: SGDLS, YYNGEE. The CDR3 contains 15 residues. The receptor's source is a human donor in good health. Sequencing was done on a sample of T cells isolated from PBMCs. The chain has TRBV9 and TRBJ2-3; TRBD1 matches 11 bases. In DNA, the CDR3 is TGTGCCAGCAGCGTGCAGGGACAGGGGGCAGATACGCAGTATTTT. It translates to CASSVQGQGADTQYF.